The entry that follows covers one T cell receptor beta chain sequence. The data belong to a study of blood T cell repertoires in COVID-19. Study-level information: Some COVID-19 samples were acute and others convalescent; all came from the United States, Italy and Spain.

In the authors' workflow: Cell counts per sample came from amplifying reference gene primers. Profiling relied on immunoSEQ multiplex PCR, and the TCRdb table lists in-frame clones only, not all of them. The V and J calls and the clone size are those of that table, but D and trimming were determined from the DNA. The repertoire holds about 50,000 clones, with nearly 85% as singletons. The CDR3 totals 15 residues. The germline gives CDR1 MNHNS, CDR2 SASEGT. V was cut by 0 bases and J by 5 bases, with 13 bases left in between. The chain has TRBV6-1 and TRBJ1-2, with D tentatively TRBD1 (5 bases). The sequence came from a man aged 35 to 55 with acute or convalescent COVID-19. The sequenced material came from peripheral blood. CDR3: CASSEARDGRYGYTF. In DNA form, the CDR3 reads TGTGCCAGCAGTGAAGCGCGGGACGGGAGATATGGCTACACCTTC.